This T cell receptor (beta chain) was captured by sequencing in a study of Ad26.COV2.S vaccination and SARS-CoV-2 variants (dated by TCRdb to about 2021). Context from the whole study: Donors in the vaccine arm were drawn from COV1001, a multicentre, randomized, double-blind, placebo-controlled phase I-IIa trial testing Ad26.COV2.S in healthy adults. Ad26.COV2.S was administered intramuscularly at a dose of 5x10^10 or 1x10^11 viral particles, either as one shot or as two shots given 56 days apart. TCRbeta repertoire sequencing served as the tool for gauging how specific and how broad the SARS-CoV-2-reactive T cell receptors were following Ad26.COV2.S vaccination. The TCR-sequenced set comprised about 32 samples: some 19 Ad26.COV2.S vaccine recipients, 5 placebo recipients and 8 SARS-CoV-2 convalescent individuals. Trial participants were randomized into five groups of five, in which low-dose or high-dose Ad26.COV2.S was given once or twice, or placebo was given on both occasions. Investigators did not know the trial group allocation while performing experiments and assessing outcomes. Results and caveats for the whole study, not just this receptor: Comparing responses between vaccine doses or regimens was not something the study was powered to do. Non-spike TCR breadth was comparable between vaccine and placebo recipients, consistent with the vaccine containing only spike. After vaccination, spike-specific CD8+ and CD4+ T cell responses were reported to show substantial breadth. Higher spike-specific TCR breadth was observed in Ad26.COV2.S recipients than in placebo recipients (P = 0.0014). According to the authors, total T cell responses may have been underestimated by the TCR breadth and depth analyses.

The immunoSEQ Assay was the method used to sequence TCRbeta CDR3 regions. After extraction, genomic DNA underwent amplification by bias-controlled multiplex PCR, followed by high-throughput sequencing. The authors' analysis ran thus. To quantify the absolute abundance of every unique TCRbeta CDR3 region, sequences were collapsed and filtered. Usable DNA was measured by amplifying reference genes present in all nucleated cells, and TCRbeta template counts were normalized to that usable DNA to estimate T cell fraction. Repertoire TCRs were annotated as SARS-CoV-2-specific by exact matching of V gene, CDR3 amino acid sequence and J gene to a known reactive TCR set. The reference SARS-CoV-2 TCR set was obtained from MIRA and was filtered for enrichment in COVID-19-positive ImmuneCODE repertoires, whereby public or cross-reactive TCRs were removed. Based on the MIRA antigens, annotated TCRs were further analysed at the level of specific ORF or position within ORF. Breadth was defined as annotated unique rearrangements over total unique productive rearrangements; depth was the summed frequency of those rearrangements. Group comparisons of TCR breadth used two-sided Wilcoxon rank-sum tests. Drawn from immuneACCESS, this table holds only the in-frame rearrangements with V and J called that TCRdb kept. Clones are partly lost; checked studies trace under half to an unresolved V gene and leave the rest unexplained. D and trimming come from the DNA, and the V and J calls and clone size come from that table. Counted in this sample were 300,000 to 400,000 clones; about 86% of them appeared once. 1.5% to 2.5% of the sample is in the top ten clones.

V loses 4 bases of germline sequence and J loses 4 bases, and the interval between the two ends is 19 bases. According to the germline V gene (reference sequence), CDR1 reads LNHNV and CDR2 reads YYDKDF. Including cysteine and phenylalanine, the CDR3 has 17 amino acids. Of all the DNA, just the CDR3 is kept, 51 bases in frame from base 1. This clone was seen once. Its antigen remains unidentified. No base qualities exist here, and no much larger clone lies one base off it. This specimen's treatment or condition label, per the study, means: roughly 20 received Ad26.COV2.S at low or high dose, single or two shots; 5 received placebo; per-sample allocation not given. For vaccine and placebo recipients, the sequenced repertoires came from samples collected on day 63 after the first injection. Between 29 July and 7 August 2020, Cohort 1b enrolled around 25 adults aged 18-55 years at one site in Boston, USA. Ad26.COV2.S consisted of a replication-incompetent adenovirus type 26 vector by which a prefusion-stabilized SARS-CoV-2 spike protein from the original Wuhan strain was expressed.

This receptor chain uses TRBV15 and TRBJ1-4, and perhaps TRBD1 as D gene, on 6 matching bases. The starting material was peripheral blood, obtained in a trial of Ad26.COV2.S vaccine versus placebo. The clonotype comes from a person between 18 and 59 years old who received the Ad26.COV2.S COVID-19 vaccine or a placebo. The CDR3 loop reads CATSKGGGGGLNEKLFF. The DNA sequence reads TGTGCCACCAGCAAGGGGGGGGGCGGAGGGCTTAATGAAAAACTGTTTTTT.